The sequence of this T cell receptor beta chain was determined in a study of T-cell reconstitution after alpha-beta-depleted transplantation in children listed by TCRdb under 2016. For the study in its entirety: Using TCR repertoire profiling, the study followed T-cell immune reconstitution in a quantitative way in children after TCRalphabeta/CD19-depleted allogeneic hematopoietic cell transplantation. Summary of the overall study and its limitations: Over the following months the frequencies of hyperexpanded clones went down, and after one year T-cell counts and TCRbeta diversity were mostly credited to newly produced T cells. Apparently early alphabetaT-cell count recovery about two months after transplant reportedly relied on only several hundred rapidly expanded clones derived from non-depleted graft cells. The high TCRbeta diversity at day 60 in some patients was ascribed to recipient T cells and intrathymic progenitors that had survived conditioning.

The sample's treatment or condition label, in plain terms: allogeneic hematopoietic cell transplantation with graft depleted of TCRalphabeta T cells and CD19 B cells. TCRalphabeta/CD19-depleted allogeneic hematopoietic cell grafts were given to the transplant recipients, all of whom were children. Trimming removed 3 bases from V and 1 base from J; the gene matches leave 2 bases unexplained. Measured from the cysteine to the phenylalanine, the CDR3 is 14 residues long. Only the CDR3 DNA stays, 42 bases, in frame from base 1. From the germline V gene (reference sequence), CDR1 is DFQATT and CDR2 is SNEGSKA. Libraries were prepared through PCR. Sequencing used an Illumina HiSeq 2500. TCR libraries were prepared with molecular barcoding, using unique molecular identifiers to normalize TCRbeta repertoire quantification. TCRdb reran the public reads through fastp at Q25 and MiXCR, keeping productive beta chains. CDR3 protein sequences are deduplicated, and each keeps its most common genes and DNA. Recorded for this sample are around 200,000 distinct CDR3 sequences; approximately 11% of them occurred a single time. The ten largest clones represent 28% of the sample.

The table lists this clonotype with many counts. No antigen is known for it. No base quality information exists; no much larger clone differs at one position. This clonotype was obtained from a child in the first two years of life with acute myeloid leukemia, due to receive a stem cell transplant. The chain uses TRBV20-1 and TRBJ2-3; 9 bases in the middle match TRBD2. The sequenced sample was PBMCs, obtained before TCRalphabeta/CD19-depleted stem cell transplant. CDR3 protein: CSASRLAGTDTQYF. The bases are TGCAGTGCTAGCCGACTAGCGGGCACAGATACGCAGTATTTT.